This TCR beta chain was found in a study of vaccination and CD4 T cells after COVID-19. On the study more broadly: Investigators drew the post-COVID samples a median roughly 98 days after diagnosis, with a range of 35 to 161.

This clonotype occurred once. Its antigen is not known. Cultured CD4+ T cell DNA was sequenced using the Oncomine TCR Beta short-read assay. MiXCR, applied by TCRdb to the PCR reads, yields one record per CDR3 protein. The data show over 11,000 distinct CDR3 sequences, 50% to 70% seen once. Noted treatment: approximately 11-day PBMC culture with coronavirus spike peptide pools or control peptides (ViraFEST assay). ViraFEST sequenced TCRs after peptide-pool expansion of antigen-specific T cells. V was clipped by 6 bases and J by 1 base, with 14 bases between them. Germline CDR1 reads DFQATT; CDR2 reads SNEGSKA (reference sequence). The CDR3 is 14 residues long.

The sequenced sample was CD4+ T cells from blood, cultured in vitro, obtained before SARS-CoV-2 vaccination. This sequence joins TRBV20-1 and TRBJ2-3; weak D call: TRBD2 (6 bases). This receptor was obtained from a human donor who had recovered from COVID-19. CDR3 in amino acids: CSAISGFGTDTQYF. The CDR3 DNA is TGCAGTGCCATTAGCGGCTTCGGCACAGATACGCAGTATTTT.